This T cell receptor (beta chain) comes out of a study of T cell changes during pregnancy in multiple sclerosis (dated by TCRdb to the late 2010s). With respect to the entire study: The study looked at changes in the T cell repertoire across pregnancy in women with multiple sclerosis.

The library was obtained by the immunoSEQ multiplex PCR assay. In its TCRdb copy, this immuneACCESS table keeps in-frame sequences only and misses some clones. Where compared with another copy, unresolved V genes explain less than half of these, and the others have no known cause. Recorded for this sample are fewer than 150,000 clones; approximately 96% of them occurred a single time. The ten largest clones capture 0.44% of the sample. As concerns this clone: No cognate antigen has been identified for it. No base qualities exist here, and no much larger clone lies one base off it.

The junction shows trimming of 3 bases on V and 5 bases on J, and the gene matches do not reach 5 bases of it. The CDR3 starts with the cysteine, ends with the phenylalanine, and has 15 residues. Only the CDR3 part of the read is kept: 45 bases, read in frame from the first base. Taken from the germline V gene, the CDR1 and CDR2 loops are MDHEN and SYDVKM. Material: peripheral blood, obtained after pregnancy. The chain is assembled from TRBV28 and TRBJ2-3, and TRBD2 aligns with 10 junction nucleotides. The clonotype originates from a female donor with multiple sclerosis, enrolled in a pregnancy study. This receptor carries the CDR3 CASSFSGRAVDTQYF. In nucleotide form, the sequence is TGTGCCAGCAGTTTCAGCGGGAGGGCCGTAGATACGCAGTATTTT.